This passage covers 10 T cell receptor beta chains from one sample sequenced in a study of T cell responses to AZD1222 COVID-19 vaccine. Measured with immunoSEQ multiplex PCR; TCRdb has only the in-frame clones, and not every one. Of 150,000 or so clones listed, 90% are singletons. The sequencing here drew on peripheral blood, taken on day 0 of AZD1222 vaccination. The receptors come from an adult in good health.

This chain links TRBV24-1 with TRBJ1-5; a possible D gene is TRBD1 (6 bases). Germline V CDR1 and CDR2: KGHDR, SFDVKD. This CDR3 is built from 15 residues. Trimming took off 4 bases at V and 3 bases at J, with 12 bases between the two ends. The CDR3 sequence: CATSDGGGPNQPQHF. In DNA form, the CDR3 reads TGTGCCACCAGTGACGGCGGGGGCCCCAATCAGCCCCAGCATTTT.

The J gene is TRBJ1-5, the V gene TRBV3-1 (or the pseudogene TRBV3-2); 10 nucleotides agree with TRBD1. The CDR3 is made up of 15 amino acids. The ends lost 4 bases at V and 7 bases at J; junction bases unmatched: 7. Per germline, CDR1 LGHDT and CDR2 YNNKEL (reference sequence). CDR3 protein: CASSRGTGVMQPQHF. CDR3 bases: TGTGCCAGCAGCCGGGGGACAGGGGTCATGCAGCCCCAGCATTTT.

This chain joins TRBV29-1 and TRBJ1-1; 7 nucleotides align to TRBD1. Trimming removed 3 bases from V and 1 base from J; junction bases left unmatched: 11. CDR3 length equals 16 residues. The germline V gene has CDR1 SQVTM and CDR2 ANQGSEA. The CDR3 loop is CSVDQGGIFENTEAFF. The CDR3 bases are TGCAGCGTTGATCAGGGGGGGATTTTCGAGAACACTGAAGCTTTCTTT.

This chain uses TRBV6-5 with TRBJ1-4, with TRBD1 matching 7 bases. Germline V gene data show CDR1 as MNHEY and CDR2 as SVGAGI. The CDR3 loop spans 15 amino acids. The V segment lost 6 bases and the J segment 8 bases; nucleotides outside the gene matches: 12. The DNA for the CDR3 is TGTGCCAGCAGCAAAACATGGCAGGGGGGCGAAAAACTGTTTTTT. Encoded protein: CASSKTWQGGEKLFF.

The count of this clone is one. The chain has TRBV6-1 and TRBJ1-2, with TRBD1 matching over 8 bases. The CDR3 extends over 15 amino acids. V trimming: 0 bases; J trimming: 3 bases; junction bases outside the gene matches: 3. Germline V gene lookup returns CDR1 MNHNS and CDR2 SASEGT. The CDR3 bases are TGTGCCAGCAGTGAAGCCGGGACAGGACACTATGGCTACACCTTC. The encoded protein is CASSEAGTGHYGYTF.

This sequence joins TRBV11-1 and TRBJ2-2, with D perhaps TRBD1 (5 bases). Germline lookup yields CDR1 SGHAT and CDR2 FQDESV (reference sequence). CDR3 length: 13 amino acids. V lost 4 bases to trimming and J lost 7 bases, with 10 bases between them. The CDR3: CASSSRVFGELFF. DNA of the CDR3: TGTGCCAGCAGCTCCAGGGTGTTCGGGGAGCTGTTTTTT.

The V and J genes are TRBV19 and TRBJ2-1; the match to TRBD2 covers 8 bases. Germline loops: CDR1 LNHDA, CDR2 SQIVND (reference sequence). Trimming took 9 bases from V and 3 from J; bases not matched to a gene: 7. CDR3 length equals 14 residues. CDR3 bases: TGTGCCAGCCGGGAGGGCGGGTACTACAATGAGCAGTTCTTC. Translated, it gives CASREGGYYNEQFF.

The rearrangement links TRBV30 to TRBJ1-6, with unresolved D. This CDR3 has 13 residues. V was shortened by 3 bases and J by 5 bases, with 8 bases between the two germline ends. The germline gives CDR1 GTSNPN, CDR2 SVGIG (reference sequence). The chain's CDR3 is CAWSDRDNSPLHF. The CDR3 coding sequence is TGTGCCTGGAGCGACCGCGATAATTCACCCCTCCACTTT.

This rearrangement joins TRBV6-5 to TRBJ1-1; TRBD1 might be the D (5 bases). Between the trimmed V and J ends, which lost 7 bases and 3 bases, there was a span of 15 bases. Germline CDR1 MNHEY, CDR2 SVGAGI. This CDR3 is 14 amino acids long. CDR3 in amino acids: CASTTGGADTEAFF. DNA for the CDR3: TGTGCCAGCACCACAGGAGGGGCGGACACTGAAGCTTTCTTT.

V gene TRBV5-8 combines with J gene TRBJ2-5; 7 bases match TRBD1. CDR1 SGHTS and CDR2 YDEGEE come from the germline V gene. CDR3 length: 14 residues. Germline trimming cut 4 bases from V and 4 bases from J; bases unmatched to any gene: 7. CDR3 in DNA: TGTGCCAGCAGCCCTACAGGGGTTCCAGAGACCCAGTACTTC. It is translated as CASSPTGVPETQYF.